This TCR beta chain stems from a study of blood T cell repertoires in COVID-19. Looking at the study overall: From the United States, Italy and Spain came samples of acute and convalescent COVID-19.

Only in-frame clones appear in the TCRdb table, and some are missing; sequencing was by immunoSEQ multiplex PCR. This table has about 300,000 clones, roughly nine tenths appearing once. Germline V gene sequence: CDR1 SNHLY, CDR2 FYNNEI. V was pared by 5 bases and J by 4 bases, with 7 bases of the junction left unmatched. CDR3 length: 15 residues. The participants were between roughly 18 and 89 years old and came from roughly 24 US areas. Sequenced input: PBMCs or T cells enriched from blood (not recorded which). The sequence came from a woman aged 50 to 65 who had been exposed to COVID-19. The genes are TRBV2 and TRBJ1-1; TRBD1 matches at 10 bases. CDR3 residues: CASSLVRTGGTEAFF. The CDR3, as DNA: TGTGCCAGCAGTCTGGTCCGGACAGGGGGCACTGAAGCTTTCTTT. Supplemented by reference TRBV2 and TRBJ1-1, the full variable domain reads EPEVTQTPSHQVTQMGQEVILRCVPISNHLYFYWYRQILGQKVEFLVSFYNNEISEKSEIFDDQFSVERPDGSNFTLKIRSTKLEDSAMYFCASSLVRTGGTEAFFGQGTRLTVV.